The 20 T cell receptor beta chains below come from one sample, sequenced in a study of blood T cells in healthy people across ages. Primed by a sample-barcoded 5' primer and a J-beta primer mix, a second PCR proceeded for about 7 to 11 cycles. TCRdb re-called the 5' RACE reads through MiXCR, storing one row per CDR3 protein. This sample carries around 1,600,000 distinct CDR3 sequences, 40% to 45% of them seen once, and the ten largest clones take about 4%. Sample: blood. The source of these receptors is a woman aged 18-29 years in good health.

This sequence joins TRBV7-9 and TRBJ1-2; weak D call: TRBD1 (5 bases). The CDR3 runs to 14 residues. Germline CDR1 is SEHNR and CDR2 is FQNEAQ (reference sequence). V gave up 1 base and J gave up 3 bases, with 9 bases separating them. Here the CDR3 reads CASSLEGQDYGYTF. CDR3 bases: TGTGCCAGCAGCTTAGAGGGGCAGGACTATGGCTACACCTTC. The full variable domain, completed using reference TRBV7-9 and TRBJ1-2, is DTGVSQNPRHKITKRGQNVTFRCDPISEHNRLYWYRQTLGQGPEFLTYFQNEAQLEKSRLLSDRFSAERPKGSFSTLEIQRTEQGDSAMYLCASSLEGQDYGYTFGSGTRLTVV.

This clonotype has more than one count but fewer than ten. The V and J genes are TRBV6-5 and TRBJ1-3; D is ambiguous. Trimming left V 6 bases short and J 0 bases short, with 9 bases between. The CDR3 sequence is 14 residues long. The germline V gene encodes CDR1 MNHEY and CDR2 SVGAGI. The CDR3: CASRRDGSGNTIYF. The CDR3, as DNA: TGTGCCAGCAGGAGAGACGGCTCTGGAAACACCATATATTTT.

There are a few counts of this clonotype. The V gene is TRBV20-1, the J gene TRBJ1-4; 8 bases agree with TRBD1. The V segment lost 5 bases and the J segment 5 bases; nucleotides outside the gene matches: 4. The CDR3 totals 13 residues. Germline CDR1 and CDR2: DFQATT and SNEGSKA (reference sequence). The CDR3 coding sequence is TGCAGTGCTCCCCACAGGGGGAATGAAAAACTGTTTTTT. Residues: CSAPHRGNEKLFF.

V is TRBV20-1 and J is TRBJ1-1; 9 nucleotides line up with TRBD1. The V segment lost 7 bases and the J segment 7 bases; nucleotides outside the gene matches: 10. Germline V CDR1 and CDR2: DFQATT, SNEGSKA (reference sequence). There are 13 residues in the CDR3. The CDR3 is CSVSWGQGVEAFF. DNA for the CDR3: TGCAGTGTTAGTTGGGGACAGGGTGTTGAAGCTTTCTTT.

There are a few counts of this clonotype. The rearrangement links TRBV20-1 to TRBJ2-5; D not certain. Germline V CDR1 and CDR2: DFQATT, SNEGSKA (reference sequence). V was trimmed by 0 bases and J by 5 bases, leaving 4 bases between them. This CDR3 has 11 residues. The CDR3 is CSARDVETQYF. CDR3 DNA sequence: TGCAGTGCTAGAGATGTGGAGACCCAGTACTTC.

This clonotype was seen only a few times. V and J are TRBV7-2 and TRBJ2-3, with D possibly matching TRBD2 (6 bases). Germline CDR1 SGHTA, CDR2 FQGNSA. Trimming took 4 bases from V and 2 from J, leaving 13 bases between them. The CDR3 sequence is 15 residues long. The CDR3 DNA sequence: TGTGCCAGCAGCTCGGGACTCCAGCCCACAGATACGCAGTATTTT. This translates into CASSSGLQPTDTQYF.

CDR3 in amino acids: CSAEGGRAYEQYF. CDR3 nucleotides: TGCAGTGCAGAAGGCGGGAGGGCCTACGAGCAGTACTTC. The rearrangement links TRBV20-1 to TRBJ2-7; 9 nucleotides align to TRBD2. The germline V gene encodes CDR1 DFQATT and CDR2 SNEGSKA (reference sequence). CDR3 length: 13 residues. J was trimmed by 2 bases and V by 6 bases; bases with no gene match: 5.

The chain uses TRBV30 and TRBJ1-1; D is perhaps TRBD1 (5 bases). V dropped 4 bases and J dropped 0 bases, with 12 bases sitting between them. CDR1 GTSNPN and CDR2 SVGIG come from the germline V gene (reference sequence). There are 14 residues in the CDR3. This CDR3 is CAWNLDSMNTEAFF. The CDR3 coding sequence is TGTGCCTGGAACCTTGACAGTATGAACACTGAAGCTTTCTTT.

V is TRBV5-1 and J is TRBJ2-7, with TRBD2 identical over 13 bases. The CDR3 runs 14 residues. With 2 bases clipped from V and 6 bases from J, the junction kept 2 bases outside the gene matches. CDR1 is SGHRS and CDR2 is YFSETQ in the germline V gene. This CDR3 reads CASSLRLAGGEQYF. DNA for the CDR3: TGCGCCAGCAGCTTAAGACTAGCGGGAGGCGAGCAGTACTTC.

V is TRBV7-2 and J is TRBJ2-1; no reliable D call. From germline, CDR1 is SGHTA and CDR2 FQGNSA. V lost 3 bases to trimming and J lost 6 bases, with 9 bases between them. The CDR3 consists of 13 residues. The CDR3 reads CASSFWRGNEQFF. The CDR3 DNA reads TGTGCCAGCAGCTTCTGGCGTGGCAATGAGCAGTTCTTC.

The chain employs TRBV5-4 and TRBJ1-5; no definite D call. Between the trimmed V and J ends, which lost 0 bases and 6 bases, there was a span of 7 bases. Germline V CDR1 and CDR2: SGHNT, YYREEE (reference sequence). The CDR3 runs 13 residues. CDR3 residues: CASSLEAAQPQHF. The DNA for the CDR3 is TGTGCCAGCAGCTTGGAGGCCGCTCAGCCCCAGCATTTT.

This clonotype was picked up a small number of times. This chain links TRBV20-1 with TRBJ2-7; D remains ambiguous. V gave up 3 bases and J gave up 3 bases, with 6 bases separating them. The CDR3 has 11 amino acids. Germline CDR1 is DFQATT and CDR2 is SNEGSKA (reference sequence). CDR3 residues: CSASLVYEQYF. DNA of the CDR3: TGCAGTGCTAGTCTGGTCTACGAGCAGTACTTC.

The chain carries TRBV25-1 and TRBJ2-5; D is perhaps TRBD2 (5 bases). The CDR3 length is 14 residues. Germline lookup yields CDR1 MGHDK and CDR2 SYGVNS. Trimming took off 5 bases at V and 5 bases at J, with 15 bases between the two ends. The DNA for the CDR3 is TGTGCCAGCAGTAAATTGGGAGCGGAGGAGACCCAGTACTTC. It yields the protein CASSKLGAEETQYF.

V is TRBV7-9 and J is TRBJ2-7; 10 bases map to TRBD2. After removal of 2 bases from V and 5 bases from J, the junction contained 6 bases not matched to a gene. CDR1 is SEHNR and CDR2 is FQNEAQ in the germline V gene (reference sequence). CDR3 size: 15 residues. Here the CDR3 DNA reads TGTGCCAGCAGCTTAAGTCTAGCGGGGGCCCACGAGCAGTACTTC. This sequence encodes CASSLSLAGAHEQYF.

This clonotype appeared a few times. The J gene is TRBJ1-2, the V gene TRBV27; 9 bases match TRBD1. The CDR3 contains 14 residues. Germline trimming cut 2 bases from V and 8 bases from J; bases unmatched to any gene: 6. Germline V lookup: CDR1 MNHEY, CDR2 SMNVEV (reference sequence). DNA for the CDR3: TGTGCCAGCAGTTTACTTGGGACAGGGAGCGGCTACACCTTC. It encodes CASSLLGTGSGYTF.

V usage is TRBV2 and J usage is TRBJ2-2, with 9 nucleotides matching TRBD2. Germline V gene sequence: CDR1 SNHLY, CDR2 FYNNEI. J gave up 2 bases and V 0 bases, and 7 bases lay outside the gene matches. The CDR3 contains 18 residues. The CDR3 coding sequence is TGTGCCAGCAGTGAAGCACGTCTAGCGGGGACTAACACCGGGGAGCTGTTTTTT. Translating it yields CASSEARLAGTNTGELFF.

The chain links TRBV10-3 to TRBJ2-3, with 11 bases fitting TRBD2. Germline CDR1 ENHRY, CDR2 SYGVKD. With 10 bases clipped from V and 7 bases from J, the junction kept 10 bases outside the gene matches. This CDR3 contains 14 residues. Here the CDR3 DNA reads TGTGCCAACCTTAGCGGGAGGGCCGAGAATACGCAGTATTTT. Translation gives CANLSGRAENTQYF.

Details on this clonotype: At one of its ends the junction is not consistent with the germline gene, which may arise from a read error. The rearrangement uses TRBV27 and TRBJ2-7; no clear D gene. The CDR3 extends over 15 amino acids. Germline V gene sequence: CDR1 MNHEY, CDR2 SMNVEV (reference sequence). DNA for the CDR3: TGTGCCGGCAGTGGGGTGAGCCGAAATTCCTACGAGCAGTACTTC. It encodes CAGSGVSRNSYEQYF.

The J gene is TRBJ2-5, the V gene TRBV6-2 or TRBV6-3, with D perhaps matching TRBD1 or TRBD2 (5 bases each). The germline V and J ends were trimmed by 4 bases and 11 bases, with 17 bases remaining between them. Germline CDR1 is MNHEY and CDR2 is SVGEGT. The CDR3 is made up of 13 amino acids. In nucleotides, the CDR3 is TGTGCCAGCAGTTCCGGGACCCAAGGGGAGCAGTACTTC. It translates to CASSSGTQGEQYF.

This chain connects TRBV25-1 to TRBJ1-1, with a weak D call TRBD1 (5 bases). Trimming removed 3 bases at V and 3 bases at J, with 20 bases between. The germline V gene has CDR1 MGHDK and CDR2 SYGVNS. CDR3 length equals 17 residues. CDR3 sequence (DNA): TGTGCCAGCAGTGACTGGTCCCCAGGGTCTGGGGACACTGAAGCTTTCTTT. This translates into CASSDWSPGSGDTEAFF. Supplemented by reference TRBV25-1 and TRBJ1-1, the full variable domain reads EADIYQTPRYLVIGTGKKITLECSQTMGHDKMYWYQQDPGMELHLIHYSYGVNSTEKGDLSSESTVSRIRTEHFPLTLESARPSHTSQYLCASSDWSPGSGDTEAFFGQGTRLTVV.